The clone carrying this T cell receptor (beta chain) has more than one count but fewer than ten. As yet, its antigen is unknown. These data belong to a study of tissue T cells after allogeneic stem cell transplantation. Study at large: Pathologist review favored tissue samples showing histologically apparent lymphocytes. General study results and limits: Only a limited share of tissue TCRs appeared in blood or spleen.

Produced via immunoSEQ multiplex PCR; TCRdb's table is partial and in-frame only. The sample lists approximately 10,000 clones, roughly 60% occurring once. From germline, CDR1 is SQVTM and CDR2 ANQGSEA. The CDR3 is made up of 12 amino acids. Trimming cost V 4 bases and J 4 bases, with 11 bases left between them. The sequences come from tissue from the jejunum, collected at autopsy. The sequence was collected from a woman aged 18-49 years with breast cancer. The chain employs TRBV29-1 and TRBJ2-7; perhaps TRBD2 as D (5 bases). DNA of the CDR3: TGCAGCGTTGGAGGGAGTGAGTACGAGCAGTACTTC. Its translation: CSVGGSEYEQYF.